Sequencing of this TCR beta chain was carried out in a study of radiation and T cells in renal cell carcinoma. Study in general: Nephrectomy followed 15 Gy stereotactic body radiation by 4 weeks. Study-wide findings and caveats: Without pretreatment biopsies, baseline tumor clonotype presence was undetermined.

Time point here: baseline pretreatment blood. Treatment denoted: 15 Gy SBRT to primary tumor, nephrectomy 4 weeks later. As concerns this clone: Its antigen is not known.

Germline-derived CDR1 and CDR2 are SNHLY and FYNNEI. The CDR3 loop spans 12 amino acids. V shed 7 bases and J shed 0 bases, with 6 bases lying between them. TCRdb's table, derived via immunoSEQ multiplex PCR, lists solely in-frame clones and lacks some. This sample has over 85,000 clones, with over 75% found just once. Sequences were derived from blood, sampled from a patient whose treatment included radiotherapy and nephrectomy. This chain joins TRBV2 and TRBJ2-5; the D is unclear. This receptor was identified in a man aged 55 to 70 with renal cell carcinoma. The chain's CDR3 is CASIRYQETQYF. The CDR3 DNA sequence: TGTGCCAGCATCCGCTACCAAGAGACCCAGTACTTC.